This record covers a single T cell receptor (beta chain). This record comes from a study of control samples from healthy donors and cancer patients. Sequencing was performed with immunoSEQ multiplex PCR; in TCRdb, only in-frame clones are kept and a portion is missing. Among 65,000 to 95,000 clones listed, approximately 87% were seen once. Germline CDR1 SGHTA, CDR2 FQGNSA. V shed 6 bases and J 3 bases; nucleotides not matched to a gene: 6. The CDR3 runs to 15 residues. The V and J genes are TRBV7-2 and TRBJ2-7, with TRBD2 matching 12 bases. The specimen was blood. The sequence derives from a man aged 45-65 years in good health. The CDR3 here is CASRDLAGGDYEQYF. DNA for the CDR3: TGTGCCAGCAGAGACCTAGCGGGAGGGGACTACGAGCAGTACTTC. Drawing the rest from reference TRBV7-2 and TRBJ2-7, the complete variable domain is GAGVSQSPSNKVTEKGKDVELRCDPISGHTALYWYRQSLGQGLEFLIYFQGNSAPDKSGLPSDRFSAERTGGSVSTLTIQRTQQEDSAVYLCASRDLAGGDYEQYFGPGTRLTVT.